These 22 T cell receptor beta chains came from one sample sequenced in a study of blood T cell repertoires in COVID-19. Libraries were prepared by immunoSEQ multiplex PCR; TCRdb keeps only in-frame clonotypes and omits some of them. The sample carries 85,000 to 95,000 clones, approximately 76% recorded once. The sample consisted of peripheral blood. These receptors were collected from a man between 65 and 85 years old with acute or convalescent COVID-19.

The V gene is TRBV2, the J gene TRBJ1-4; no clear D. The V end lost 6 bases, the J end lost 0 bases, and 8 bases lay between the germline ends. This CDR3 contains 14 residues. The germline CDR1 and CDR2 sequences are SNHLY and FYNNEI. CDR3 region: CASRAPATNEKLFF. The CDR3 nucleotides read TGTGCCAGCAGGGCTCCTGCAACTAATGAAAAACTGTTTTTT.

CDR3 region: CASSSGGRTTDTQYF. In DNA form, the CDR3 reads TGCGCCAGCAGCTCAGGCGGGAGAACCACAGATACGCAGTATTTT. This chain connects TRBV5-1 to TRBJ2-3, with 7 positions matching TRBD2. The length of the CDR3 is 15 residues. Germline V gene data show CDR1 as SGHRS and CDR2 as YFSETQ. J lost 2 bases, V lost 3 bases, and 6 bases had no gene match.

The rearrangement links TRBV5-1 to TRBJ2-3, with D possibly TRBD1 on 6 matching bases. V lost 0 bases and J lost 0, with 14 bases in between. Germline CDR1 SGHRS, CDR2 YFSETQ. The CDR3 spans 17 residues. CDR3 amino acids: CASSLVFAGASTDTQYF. CDR3 DNA sequence: TGCGCCAGCAGCTTGGTCTTTGCAGGGGCTAGCACAGATACGCAGTATTTT.

The V gene is TRBV3-1 (or the pseudogene TRBV3-2), the J gene TRBJ2-7, with 10 bases lining up with TRBD2. The CDR3 loop spans 15 amino acids. Trimming at V came to 1 base and at J to 3 bases, leaving 3 bases not matched to a gene. CDR1 and CDR2 (germline): LGHDT, YNNKEL (reference sequence). CDR3 loop: CASSQGAGGHYEQYF. CDR3 bases: TGTGCCAGCAGCCAAGGAGCGGGAGGGCACTACGAGCAGTACTTC.

The J gene is TRBJ2-7, the V gene TRBV6-5, with 9 bases fitting TRBD2. From germline, CDR1 is MNHEY and CDR2 SVGAGI. This CDR3 contains 15 residues. The CDR3: CALAGPDFPQGEQYF. In DNA, the CDR3 is TGTGCTCTAGCGGGGCCCGATTTCCCCCAGGGCGAGCAGTACTTC.

This clone was observed once. This sequence joins TRBV6-5 and TRBJ1-2; D might be TRBD1 (6 bases). The CDR3 is 15 amino acids. Trimming removed 2 bases at V and 3 bases at J, with 13 bases between. Germline CDR1 reads MNHEY; CDR2 reads SVGAGI. The CDR3 loop is CASSYGSDRHYGYTF. CDR3 nucleotides: TGTGCCAGCAGTTACGGATCAGACAGGCACTATGGCTACACCTTC.

The chain combines TRBV28 with TRBJ1-5, with D perhaps matching TRBD1 (5 bases). Germline lookup yields CDR1 MDHEN and CDR2 SYDVKM. CDR3 length: 12 amino acids. V was pared by 7 bases and J by 6 bases, with 10 bases between. CDR3 in amino acids: CASKGLVQPQHF. CDR3 sequence (DNA): TGTGCCAGCAAGGGGTTAGTTCAGCCCCAGCATTTT. Using reference TRBV28 and TRBJ1-5 for the parts outside the CDR3, the full variable domain is DVKVTQSSRYLVKRTGEKVFLECVQDMDHENMFWYRQDPGLGLRLIYFSYDVKMKEKGDIPEGYSVSREKKERFSLILESASTNQTSMYLCASKGLVQPQHFGDGTRLSIL.

The V gene is TRBV7-9, the J gene TRBJ1-1; 9 bases agree with TRBD1. With 6 bases clipped from V and 3 bases from J, the junction kept 2 bases outside the gene matches. Germline V gene lookup returns CDR1 SEHNR and CDR2 FQNEAQ (reference sequence). The CDR3 is 13 amino acids. The CDR3 DNA reads as TGTGCCAGCAGTCGGACAGGGGACACTGAAGCTTTCTTT. Translated: CASSRTGDTEAFF.

This chain uses TRBV11-2 with TRBJ2-5; TRBD1 is a possible D gene (6 bases). CDR3 length: 15 amino acids. V gave up 1 base and J gave up 0 bases, with 9 bases separating them. Looked up from germline, CDR1 is SGHAT and CDR2 is FQNNGV. The CDR3 region has the DNA TGTGCCAGCAGCTTAGGACAGGAGTACCAAGAGACCCAGTACTTC. Encoded protein: CASSLGQEYQETQYF.

The chain couples TRBV5-6 to TRBJ1-2; D is perhaps TRBD1 (6 bases). The CDR3 totals 16 residues. The V and J ends lost 0 bases and 1 base respectively, with 13 bases between them. Germline assignment: CDR1 SGHDT and CDR2 YYEEEE. CDR3 sequence (DNA): TGTGCCAGCAGCTTGGTTGGACAGATACATAACTATGGCTACACCTTC. Its protein product is CASSLVGQIHNYGYTF.

This clone has a single count. V usage is TRBV25-1 and J usage is TRBJ2-1, with 10 bases matching TRBD2. The ends lost 7 bases at V and 4 bases at J; junction bases unmatched: 1. There are 13 residues in the CDR3. The V gene's germline CDR1 is MGHDK and CDR2 SYGVNS. Written as DNA, the CDR3 is TGTGCCAGCACTAGCGGGAGATACAATGAGCAGTTCTTC. Residues: CASTSGRYNEQFF. Full variable domain (missing parts from reference TRBV25-1 and TRBJ2-1): EADIYQTPRYLVIGTGKKITLECSQTMGHDKMYWYQQDPGMELHLIHYSYGVNSTEKGDLSSESTVSRIRTEHFPLTLESARPSHTSQYLCASTSGRYNEQFFGPGTRLTVL.

This clone was picked up one time. V and J are TRBV7-7 and TRBJ2-1; D perhaps matches TRBD1 (6 bases). The CDR3 covers 16 residues. Germline V CDR1 and CDR2: SSHAT, FNYEAQ (reference sequence). Between the trimmed V and J ends, which lost 1 base and 4 bases, there was a span of 14 bases. The CDR3 DNA sequence: TGTGCCAGCAGCTTAGGGGACACAAGATATTACAATGAGCAGTTCTTC. It is translated as CASSLGDTRYYNEQFF.

CDR3 region: CASRRDLTYNEQFF. CDR3 bases: TGTGCCAGCAGGAGGGACTTGACTTACAATGAGCAGTTCTTC. The chain couples TRBV6-5 to TRBJ2-1; the D gene is possibly TRBD2 (6 bases). Trimming took off 6 bases at V and 4 bases at J, with 13 bases between the two ends. Germline values: CDR1 MNHEY, CDR2 SVGAGI. The CDR3 runs to 14 residues.

The chain couples TRBV27 to TRBJ2-1, with D perhaps TRBD2 (5 bases). In germline, CDR1 is MNHEY, CDR2 SMNVEV (reference sequence). The V end was cut by 5 bases, the J end by 9 bases, with 11 bases between. The CDR3 has 12 amino acids. The CDR3 sequence: CASSARSGEQFF. CDR3 DNA sequence: TGTGCCAGCAGTGCGAGGAGCGGTGAGCAGTTCTTC.

The chain combines TRBV28 with TRBJ2-7; TRBD1 is a possible D gene (5 bases). This CDR3 region has 13 residues. The germline V and J ends were trimmed by 4 bases and 6 bases, with 13 bases remaining between them. The germline V gene has CDR1 MDHEN and CDR2 SYDVKM. The CDR3 bases are TGTGCCAGCAGTTCAGGGTTCCCCGCCGAGCAGTACTTC. Its protein is CASSSGFPAEQYF.

This chain links TRBV18 with TRBJ1-6; D unresolved. Trimming took 2 bases from V and 5 from J, leaving 10 bases between them. Germline V gene data show CDR1 as KGHSH and CDR2 as LQKENI. The CDR3 contains 15 residues. The CDR3 spells CASSPGQIDNSPLHF. CDR3 DNA: TGTGCCAGCTCACCAGGGCAGATTGATAATTCACCCCTCCACTTT.

This clone has a handful of counts. The chain combines TRBV25-1 with TRBJ1-5, with TRBD1 matching 8 bases. The V gene end was trimmed by 2 bases and the J gene end by 4 bases; junction bases not matched to a gene: 10. This CDR3 region has 17 residues. Germline loops: CDR1 MGHDK, CDR2 SYGVNS. CDR3 in amino acids: CASSEGGQGVGNQPQHF. In DNA form, the CDR3 reads TGTGCCAGCAGTGAAGGCGGACAGGGAGTGGGGAATCAGCCCCAGCATTTT.

This clone is a singleton in its sample. The chain combines TRBV19 with TRBJ1-5; D remains unclear. The germline V and J ends were trimmed by 5 bases and 1 base, with 12 bases remaining between them. There are 15 residues in the CDR3. Germline values: CDR1 LNHDA, CDR2 SQIVND (reference sequence). CDR3 nucleotides: TGTGCCAGTAGTCCAGGAGGGAGGAGCAATCAGCCCCAGCATTTT. This encodes CASSPGGRSNQPQHF.

The chain employs TRBV5-4 and TRBJ1-3; no clear D. V was pared by 0 bases and J by 0 bases, with 13 bases between. The CDR3 sequence is 17 residues long. Germline assignment: CDR1 SGHNT and CDR2 YYREEE (reference sequence). The DNA of the CDR3 is TGTGCCAGCAGCTTGGGTACGGGTGGCCTCTCTGGAAACACCATATATTTT. It yields the protein CASSLGTGGLSGNTIYF.

The rearrangement joins TRBV6-5 to TRBJ1-5; D is undetermined. This CDR3 is 14 amino acids long. Germline values: CDR1 MNHEY, CDR2 SVGAGI. V lost 9 bases, J lost 0 bases, and 12 bases lay in between. The CDR3 here is CASSTSPSNQPQHF. The CDR3 coding sequence is TGTGCCAGTAGCACTTCCCCTAGCAATCAGCCCCAGCATTTT.

This chain joins TRBV6-5 and TRBJ1-2, with a possible D match to TRBD1 (5 bases). The CDR3 runs 12 residues. The V end was cut by 0 bases, the J end by 9 bases, with 8 bases between. The germline V gene encodes CDR1 MNHEY and CDR2 SVGAGI. This CDR3 is CASSYSGRRYTF. Here the CDR3 DNA reads TGTGCCAGCAGTTACTCGGGGCGTCGCTACACCTTC.

V and J are TRBV5-4 and TRBJ2-2; perhaps TRBD1 as D (5 bases). V dropped 7 bases and J dropped 4 bases, with 14 bases sitting between them. In germline, CDR1 is SGHNT, CDR2 YYREEE (reference sequence). The CDR3 sequence is 14 residues long. DNA for the CDR3: TGTGCCAGCCGCCCCTTCCAGGGCACCGGGGAGCTGTTTTTT. Translation gives CASRPFQGTGELFF.